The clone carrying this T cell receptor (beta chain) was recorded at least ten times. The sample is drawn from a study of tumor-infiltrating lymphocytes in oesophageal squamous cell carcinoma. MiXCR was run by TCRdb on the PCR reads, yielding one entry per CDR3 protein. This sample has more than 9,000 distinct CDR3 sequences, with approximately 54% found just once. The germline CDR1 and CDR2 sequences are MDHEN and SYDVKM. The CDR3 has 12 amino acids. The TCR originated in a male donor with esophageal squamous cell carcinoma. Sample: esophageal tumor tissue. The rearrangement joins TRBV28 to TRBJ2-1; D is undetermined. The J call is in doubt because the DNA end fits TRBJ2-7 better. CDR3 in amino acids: CASSLPRDEQYF. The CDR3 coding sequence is TGTGCCAGCAGTTTACCTAGGGACGAGCAGTACTTC.